This TCR beta chain was sequenced during a study of control samples from healthy donors and cancer patients (dated by TCRdb to 2020 to 2022). With regard to this clone: The specificity of this receptor is unknown.

V is pared back by 2 bases and J by 5 bases, with 10 bases lying between the germline termini. The CDR3 numbers 13 residues from cysteine through phenylalanine. Here the CDR3 DNA is all that survives: 39 bases in frame from base 1. The germline V gene specifies SGHDN as CDR1 and FVKESK as CDR2. Library method: the immunoSEQ multiplex PCR assay. TCRdb retrieved this table from immuneACCESS and kept in-frame rearrangements only. Not all clones are present; in checked studies, unresolved V genes account for under half, and no reason is known for the remainder. The sample's clone listing holds under 200,000 clones. Around 2% of the sample rests with the top ten.

The chain joins TRBV14 to TRBJ2-7, with no D gene named confidently. The sequence was obtained from a woman aged 30 to 39 in good health. Material for sequencing was blood. The CDR3 is CASSQLFVNEQYF. DNA sequence: TGTGCCAGCAGCCAATTATTCGTCAACGAGCAGTACTTC.